What follows describes a single T cell receptor beta chain. As yet, its antigen is unknown. This entry belongs to a study of T cell repertoires in cytomegalovirus infection. Study-level background: Recently described HLA-C-restricted plus well-studied HLA-B-restricted CMV epitopes were used. Public TCR beta signatures marked donors with CMV infection and the matching HLA.

V was shortened by 3 bases and J by 7 bases, with 15 bases between the two germline ends. The CDR3 loop spans 15 amino acids. Germline assignment: CDR1 KGHSH and CDR2 LQKENI. One entry per CDR3 protein, called by TCRdb with MiXCR from the reads. The sample includes hundreds of thousands of distinct CDR3 sequences, 30% to 40% of them seen just once. General study findings and limits: The ex vivo response was dominated by HLA-C-restricted CMV-specific TCR beta clonotypes.

The rearrangement uses TRBV18 and TRBJ1-4; D gene ambiguous. This TCR derives from a human donor in good health (CMV status not recorded). Some clones in this sample may be carry-over from other donors' samples. This material consisted of cultured PBMCs, taken from culture after CMV antigen stimulation. This CDR3 is CASSPRSAAGEKLFF. The CDR3 region has the DNA TGTGCCAGCTCACCCCGGTCCGCCGCGGGTGAAAAACTGTTTTTT.